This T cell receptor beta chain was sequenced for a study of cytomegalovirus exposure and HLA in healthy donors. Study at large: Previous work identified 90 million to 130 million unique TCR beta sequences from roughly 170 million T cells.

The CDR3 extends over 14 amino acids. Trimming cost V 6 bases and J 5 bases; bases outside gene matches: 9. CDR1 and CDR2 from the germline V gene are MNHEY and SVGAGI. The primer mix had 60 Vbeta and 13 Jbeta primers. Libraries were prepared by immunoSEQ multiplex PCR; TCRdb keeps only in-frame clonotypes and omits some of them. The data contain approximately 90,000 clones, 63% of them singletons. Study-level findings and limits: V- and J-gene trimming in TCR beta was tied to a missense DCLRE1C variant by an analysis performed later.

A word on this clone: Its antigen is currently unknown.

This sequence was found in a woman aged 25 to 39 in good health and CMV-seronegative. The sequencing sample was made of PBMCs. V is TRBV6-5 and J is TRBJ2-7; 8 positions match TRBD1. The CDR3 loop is CASSLTTGEHEQYF. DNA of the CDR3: TGTGCCAGCAGCCTGACGACAGGGGAGCACGAGCAGTACTTC.